The 27 T cell receptor beta chains given below trace back to one sample, sequenced in a study of early T cells in non-severe SARS-CoV-2 infection. TCRdb redid the calling of the 5' RACE reads with MiXCR, one entry per CDR3 protein. This sample yields approximately 81,000 distinct CDR3 sequences, of which roughly 13% are seen a single time; 3% to 3.5% belongs to the top ten. The source material was whole blood. These receptors all come from an adult who was a healthcare worker with PCR-confirmed SARS-CoV-2 infection or an uninfected control (not recorded which).

This clonotype was counted only a few times. The chain uses TRBV2 and TRBJ2-3; 7 bases line up with TRBD2. This CDR3 spans 14 amino acids. Trimming took 4 bases from V and 5 from J; bases not matched to a gene: 6. Germline V gene sequence: CDR1 SNHLY, CDR2 FYNNEI. CDR3 loop: CASSGAGFEDTQYF. In nucleotides, the CDR3 is TGTGCCAGCAGTGGAGCGGGGTTCGAAGATACGCAGTATTTT.

This clonotype was detected many times. The chain employs TRBV20-1 and TRBJ2-7; 10 nucleotides match TRBD2. The germline V gene has CDR1 DFQATT and CDR2 SNEGSKA (reference sequence). V gave up 6 bases and J gave up 5 bases; unmatched junction bases: 10. The CDR3 contains 14 residues. CDR3 DNA: TGCAGTGCCCAGACTAGCGGGTTAGGGCACGAGCAGTACTTC. Its protein product is CSAQTSGLGHEQYF.

This clonotype showed up just a few times. The chain combines TRBV18 with TRBJ2-1; 8 nucleotides agree with TRBD2. Trimming took 8 bases from V and 9 from J; bases not matched to a gene: 6. Germline V CDR1 and CDR2: KGHSH, LQKENI. This CDR3 is built from 12 residues. The CDR3 sequence: CASAGGQGEQFF. The CDR3 coding sequence is TGTGCCAGCGCGGGGGGCCAAGGTGAGCAGTTCTTC.

This clonotype was found a few times. The genes are TRBV7-9 and TRBJ2-3, with a possible D match to TRBD1 (6 bases). CDR3 size: 16 residues. V lost 5 bases, J lost 0 bases, and 15 bases lay in between. The germline gives CDR1 SEHNR, CDR2 FQNEAQ (reference sequence). CDR3 nucleotides: TGTGCCAGCAGCCCGGCATCGGGGACAAGCACAGATACGCAGTATTTT. It codes for CASSPASGTSTDTQYF. Filled out from reference TRBV7-9 and TRBJ2-3, the complete variable domain reads DTGVSQNPRHKITKRGQNVTFRCDPISEHNRLYWYRQTLGQGPEFLTYFQNEAQLEKSRLLSDRFSAERPKGSFSTLEIQRTEQGDSAMYLCASSPASGTSTDTQYFGPGTRLTVL.

As for this clonotype: The junction differs from germline at one of its ends, possibly a read error. The chain is built from TRBV7-7 and TRBJ2-2; no reliable D call. The germline gives CDR1 SSHAT, CDR2 FNYEAQ (reference sequence). The CDR3 is made up of 14 amino acids. The CDR3 region is CASSPLTNTGELFF. CDR3 DNA sequence: TGTGCTAGCAGTCCCCTAACAAACACCGGGGAGCTGTTTTTT.

This clonotype was seen ten or more times. The rearrangement links TRBV7-6 to TRBJ1-1; 8 positions match TRBD1. V lost 6 bases to trimming and J lost 12 bases; unmatched junction nucleotides: 15. The CDR3 length is 14 residues. Germline V gives CDR1 SGHVS, CDR2 FNYEAQ. CDR3 bases: TGTGCCAGCAGAAGCGGACAGGGCCCAAGAAAGACTTTCTTT. Translating gives CASRSGQGPRKTFF. Full variable domain (rest looked up from reference TRBV7-6 and TRBJ1-1): GAGVSQSPRYKVTKRGQDVALRCDPISGHVSLYWYRQALGQGPEFLTYFNYEAQQDKSGLPNDRFSAERPEGSISTLTIQRTEQRDSAMYRCASRSGQGPRKTFFGQGTRLTVV.

The chain carries TRBV6-6 and TRBJ2-7; 10 positions match TRBD2. J gave up 5 bases and V 6 bases, and 4 bases lay outside the gene matches. This CDR3 spans 13 amino acids. Per the germline V gene, CDR1 is MNHNY and CDR2 is SVGAGI (reference sequence). The CDR3 protein is CASRGLASNEQYF. In DNA form, the CDR3 reads TGTGCCAGCAGGGGACTAGCGAGCAACGAGCAGTACTTC.

The V gene is TRBV6-5, the J gene TRBJ1-2; weak D call: TRBD1 (5 bases). The germline CDR1 and CDR2 sequences are MNHEY and SVGAGI. Trimming shortened V by 6 bases and J by 8 bases, and 22 bases separated the two germline ends. This CDR3 contains 15 residues. The CDR3: CASSSRGVGYRGYTF. The CDR3 DNA is TGTGCCAGCAGCTCCCGAGGGGTCGGCTATCGGGGCTACACCTTC.

This clonotype was observed a handful of times. The chain is built from TRBV28 and TRBJ2-2, with D perhaps matching TRBD1 or TRBD2 (6 bases each). Trimming removed 5 bases from V and 0 bases from J, with 10 bases in between. This CDR3 region has 15 residues. Germline CDR1 reads MDHEN; CDR2 reads SYDVKM. This CDR3 is CASSEGGPNTGELFF. The DNA of the CDR3 is TGTGCCAGCAGTGAGGGGGGCCCGAACACCGGGGAGCTGTTTTTT.

Only a few counts were recorded for this clonotype. The chain joins TRBV27 to TRBJ2-7; TRBD2 agrees at 15 bases. CDR3 length: 18 amino acids. J lost 3 bases, V lost 0 bases, and 6 bases had no gene match. The V gene's germline CDR1 is MNHEY and CDR2 SMNVEV (reference sequence). The CDR3 coding sequence is TGTGCCAGCAGTTTATCCCCCGGGACTAGCGGGAGGAACTACGAGCAGTACTTC. Translated, it gives CASSLSPGTSGRNYEQYF.

This clonotype was picked up a small number of times. The J gene is TRBJ2-5, the V gene TRBV3-1, with no clear D. The CDR3 runs to 13 residues. CDR1 and CDR2 (germline): LGHDT, YNNKEL (reference sequence). Trimming stripped 2 bases from V and 5 bases from J, with 9 bases between. This CDR3 reads CASSQSHRETQYF. CDR3 sequence (DNA): TGTGCCAGCAGCCAATCCCACCGGGAGACCCAGTACTTC.

The V gene is TRBV12-5, the J gene TRBJ1-3; tentatively, D is TRBD1 (5 bases). V was trimmed by 6 bases and J by 2 bases, leaving 14 bases between them. CDR3 length: 15 amino acids. Germline CDR1 LGHNT, CDR2 FRNRAP. Written as DNA, the CDR3 is TGTGCTAGTGGAGCCTCAGGGACGGCTGGAAACACCATATATTTT. Its protein product is CASGASGTAGNTIYF.

The rearrangement links TRBV14 to TRBJ2-1; no definite D call. In germline, CDR1 is SGHDN, CDR2 FVKESK. V dropped 2 bases and J dropped 8 bases, with 13 bases sitting between them. The CDR3 spans 14 residues. In DNA form, the CDR3 reads TGTGCCAGCAGCCAACTACCCGTAGGCGATGAGCAGTTCTTC. Translating gives CASSQLPVGDEQFF. Full variable domain (outside the CDR3, taken from reference TRBV14 and TRBJ2-1): EAGVTQFPSHSVIEKGQTVTLRCDPISGHDNLYWYRRVMGKEIKFLLHFVKESKQDESGMPNNRFLAERTGGTYSTLKVQPAELEDSGVYFCASSQLPVGDEQFFGPGTRLTVL.

DNA for the CDR3: TGTGCCAGCAGCTTGGGCGGGGCCAACGAGCAGTACTTC. Encoded protein: CASSLGGANEQYF. The chain recombines TRBV5-4 with TRBJ2-7; maybe TRBD2 (6 bases). There are 13 residues in the CDR3. The germline V and J ends were trimmed by 0 bases and 5 bases, with 9 bases remaining between them. Germline-derived CDR1 and CDR2 are SGHNT and YYREEE (reference sequence).

In its sample, this clonotype was seen a few times. This chain joins TRBV5-1 and TRBJ1-1; D gene uncertain. V was trimmed by 0 bases and J by 0 bases, leaving 6 bases between them. CDR1 is SGHRS and CDR2 is YFSETQ in the germline V gene. This CDR3 has 14 residues. The CDR3 region is CASSLAVMNTEAFF. CDR3 bases: TGCGCCAGCAGCTTGGCCGTCATGAACACTGAAGCTTTCTTT.

The chain links TRBV29-1 to TRBJ2-3; no reliable D call. This CDR3 contains 13 residues. Germline V CDR1 and CDR2: SQVTM, ANQGSEA. V lost 0 bases to trimming and J lost 4 bases, with 8 bases between them. Here the CDR3 reads CSVEDTSPDTQYF. CDR3 nucleotide sequence: TGCAGCGTTGAAGACACAAGCCCAGATACGCAGTATTTT.

Here the CDR3 reads CASSSDDTDTQYF. CDR3 nucleotides: TGTGCCAGCAGCTCGGACGACACAGATACGCAGTATTTT. The chain recombines TRBV7-6 with TRBJ2-3; D call uncertain. The germline V gene has CDR1 SGHVS and CDR2 FNYEAQ. Trimming left V 4 bases short and J 2 bases short, with 7 bases between. The CDR3 extends over 13 amino acids.

This clonotype has a handful of counts. The rearrangement uses TRBV5-1 and TRBJ2-7; maybe TRBD2 (5 bases). Trimming removed 0 bases at V and 3 bases at J, with 10 bases between. Germline lookup yields CDR1 SGHRS and CDR2 YFSETQ. The CDR3 totals 14 residues. The CDR3 sequence: CASSLDGGGYEQYF. The CDR3 DNA sequence: TGCGCCAGCAGCTTGGACGGCGGAGGCTACGAGCAGTACTTC.

The chain carries TRBV4-1 and TRBJ2-1; perhaps TRBD1 as D (7 bases). CDR3 size: 14 residues. Trimming removed 3 bases from V and 3 bases from J, with 9 bases in between. Looked up from germline, CDR1 is MGHRA and CDR2 is YSYEKL. CDR3 loop: CASSHRGVYNEQFF. CDR3 in DNA: TGCGCCAGCAGCCACAGGGGGGTCTACAATGAGCAGTTCTTC.

This clonotype was observed a handful of times. The chain is built from TRBV30 and TRBJ1-2; TRBD1 aligns across 7 bases. The CDR3 sequence is 14 residues long. V dropped 0 bases and J dropped 8; count of bases not matched to a gene: 9. Germline V gives CDR1 GTSNPN, CDR2 SVGIG (reference sequence). The CDR3 bases are TGTGCCTGGAGTGTACCGTTGACAGGGTGGGGCTACACCTTC. Protein product: CAWSVPLTGWGYTF.

This clonotype was counted ten times or more. CDR3 residues: CASSIRGGQETQYF. DNA of the CDR3: TGTGCCAGCAGTATCCGGGGGGGGCAGGAGACCCAGTACTTC. This chain links TRBV12-3 or TRBV12-4 with TRBJ2-5; the match to TRBD2 covers 8 bases. The CDR3 runs to 14 residues. V shed 5 bases and J 5 bases; nucleotides not matched to a gene: 7.

This clonotype was counted at least ten times. The CDR3 DNA reads TGTGCCAGCAGCACCCCCGGGACAGGGGGCCCCGAGCAGTACTTC. It encodes CASSTPGTGGPEQYF. The chain links TRBV11-2 to TRBJ2-7, with 12 nucleotides matching TRBD1. Germline CDR1 reads SGHAT; CDR2 reads FQNNGV. CDR3 length equals 15 residues. The ends lost 5 bases at V and 6 bases at J; junction bases unmatched: 8.

This clonotype was observed many times. The V call is TRBV7-8, the J call TRBJ2-3; D remains ambiguous. The CDR3 extends over 13 amino acids. Germline CDR1 is SGHVS and CDR2 is FQNEAQ. The ends were cut back, 1 base at V and 4 bases at J, with 6 bases in the middle. The CDR3 here is CASSLGPADTQYF. The CDR3 DNA reads TGTGCCAGCAGCTTAGGGCCCGCAGATACGCAGTATTTT.

In its sample, this clonotype was seen many times. The chain is built from TRBV18 and TRBJ1-5; possibly TRBD1 for D (5 bases). This CDR3 comprises 16 residues. The V end lost 3 bases, the J end lost 1 base, and 13 bases lay between the germline ends. From germline, CDR1 is KGHSH and CDR2 LQKENI. The CDR3 loop is CASSPWGVGSNQPQHF. In DNA form, the CDR3 reads TGTGCCAGCTCACCGTGGGGGGTGGGCAGCAATCAGCCCCAGCATTTT.

The chain uses TRBV7-9 and TRBJ2-1; 7 nucleotides line up with TRBD1. Unmatched junction bases numbered 6, after V lost 4 bases and J lost 0 bases. The CDR3 sequence is 16 residues long. Per germline, CDR1 SEHNR and CDR2 FQNEAQ (reference sequence). The CDR3 is CASSSGTASSYNEQFF. The CDR3 nucleotides are TGTGCCAGCAGCTCCGGGACAGCCAGCTCCTACAATGAGCAGTTCTTC.

The rearrangement joins TRBV10-3 to TRBJ2-5; perhaps TRBD2 as D (6 bases). Germline V gene data show CDR1 as ENHRY and CDR2 as SYGVKD. This CDR3 has 12 residues. Trimming pared 4 bases from V and 5 bases from J, leaving 8 bases between. CDR3 loop: CAISAGRETQYF. The DNA for the CDR3 is TGTGCCATCAGTGCGGGGAGGGAGACCCAGTACTTC.

This clonotype was picked up many times. This chain joins TRBV12-3 or TRBV12-4 and TRBJ2-1; 8 bases match TRBD2. The CDR3 consists of 15 residues. Trimming at V came to 8 bases and at J to 4 bases, leaving 10 bases not matched to a gene. CDR3 in DNA: TGTGCCAGCTTCCTAAGGGCGGGAGGATACAATGAGCAGTTCTTC. Its protein product is CASFLRAGGYNEQFF.